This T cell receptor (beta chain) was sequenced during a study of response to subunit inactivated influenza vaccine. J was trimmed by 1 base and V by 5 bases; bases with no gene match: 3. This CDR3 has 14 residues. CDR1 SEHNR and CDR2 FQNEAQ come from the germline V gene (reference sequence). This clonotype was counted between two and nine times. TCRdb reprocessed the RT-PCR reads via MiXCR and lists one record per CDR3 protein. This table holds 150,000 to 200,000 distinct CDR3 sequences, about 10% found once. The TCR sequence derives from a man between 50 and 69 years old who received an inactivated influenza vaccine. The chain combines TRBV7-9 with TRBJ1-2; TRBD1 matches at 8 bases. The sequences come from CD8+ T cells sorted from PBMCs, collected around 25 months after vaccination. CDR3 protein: CASSRGQVNYGYTF. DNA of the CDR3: TGTGCCAGCAGCAGGGGACAGGTTAACTATGGCTACACCTTC.